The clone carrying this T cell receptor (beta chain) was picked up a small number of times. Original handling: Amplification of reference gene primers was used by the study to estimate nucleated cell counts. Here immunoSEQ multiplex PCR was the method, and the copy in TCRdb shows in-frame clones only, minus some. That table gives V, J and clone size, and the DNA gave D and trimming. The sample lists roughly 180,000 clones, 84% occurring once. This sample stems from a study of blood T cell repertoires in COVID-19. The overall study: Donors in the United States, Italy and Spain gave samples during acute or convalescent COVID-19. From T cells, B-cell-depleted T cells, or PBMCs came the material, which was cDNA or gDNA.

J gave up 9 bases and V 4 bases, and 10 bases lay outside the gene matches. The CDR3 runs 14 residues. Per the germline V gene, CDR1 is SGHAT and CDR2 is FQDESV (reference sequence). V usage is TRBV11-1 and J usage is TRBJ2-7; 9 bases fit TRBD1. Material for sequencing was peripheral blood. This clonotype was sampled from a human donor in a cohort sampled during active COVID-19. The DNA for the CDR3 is TGTGCCAGCAGCTCTTCGGGACAGGGCGTCGTGCAGTACTTC. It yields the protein CASSSSGQGVVQYF.